Below, 8 T cell receptor beta chains from the same sample are listed, as sequenced in a study of T-cell reconstitution after alpha-beta-depleted transplantation in children. Unique molecular identifiers were incorporated when the TCRbeta library was constructed. TCRdb recomputed calls from the PCR reads with MiXCR, one row per CDR3 protein. The table lists about 1,000,000 distinct CDR3 sequences, about 31% of them singletons, with more than 25% in the top ten. The material sequenced was PBMCs, mostly from graft donor cells, taken 360 days after TCRalphabeta/CD19-depleted stem cell transplant. The receptors come from a boy in the first two years of life who had a stem cell transplant for SCID, so the T cells may come from the graft donor.

This clonotype has just a few counts. The chain employs TRBV28 and TRBJ1-1; no clear D gene. Per germline, CDR1 MDHEN and CDR2 SYDVKM. V was clipped by 4 bases and J by 0 bases, with 12 bases between them. The length of the CDR3 is 15 residues. The CDR3 nucleotides are TGTGCCAGCAGTTGGGAACGGTCGATGAACACTGAAGCTTTCTTT. Its translation: CASSWERSMNTEAFF.

This clonotype was counted many times. The chain couples TRBV29-1 to TRBJ1-1; D remains unclear. Germline CDR1 and CDR2: SQVTM and ANQGSEA. V was shortened by 6 bases and J by 4 bases, with 12 bases between the two germline ends. The CDR3 covers 12 residues. This CDR3 reads CSVSRGGTEAFF. The CDR3 coding sequence is TGCAGCGTAAGCCGAGGAGGCACTGAAGCTTTCTTT.

V gene TRBV7-8 combines with J gene TRBJ2-7; D gene uncertain. V was shortened by 4 bases and J by 0 bases, with 10 bases between the two germline ends. The CDR3 is 14 amino acids. Germline V gene lookup returns CDR1 SGHVS and CDR2 FQNEAQ. For the CDR3, the DNA is TGTGCCAGCAGCTCACAGTTATACTCCTACGAGCAGTACTTC. It translates to CASSSQLYSYEQYF. The variable domain in full, with the rest retrieved from reference TRBV7-8 and TRBJ2-7, is GAGVSQSPRYKVAKRGQDVALRCDPISGHVSLFWYQQALGQGPEFLTYFQNEAQLDKSGLPSDRFFAERPEGSVSTLKIQRTQQEDSAVYLCASSSQLYSYEQYFGPGTRLTVT.

There are a few counts of this clonotype. The gene calls are TRBV9 and TRBJ2-7; the D gene could be TRBD1 or TRBD2 (5 bases each). V was trimmed by 4 bases and J by 6 bases, leaving 23 bases between them. CDR3 length: 16 amino acids. Per germline, CDR1 SGDLS and CDR2 YYNGEE. The CDR3 sequence is CASSPQGEQGEGEQYF. The DNA for the CDR3 is TGTGCCAGCAGCCCACAAGGGGAGCAGGGCGAAGGCGAGCAGTACTTC.

This rearrangement joins TRBV2 to TRBJ2-6; 7 bases map to TRBD1. The ends lost 6 bases at V and 0 bases at J; junction bases unmatched: 5. CDR1 is SNHLY and CDR2 is FYNNEI in the germline V gene. This CDR3 is 16 amino acids long. The CDR3 spells CASRTGLASGANVLTF. CDR3 bases: TGTGCCAGCAGGACAGGGCTCGCCTCTGGGGCCAACGTCCTGACTTTC. The full variable domain, its missing parts supplied by reference TRBV2 and TRBJ2-6, is EPEVTQTPSHQVTQMGQEVILRCVPISNHLYFYWYRQILGQKVEFLVSFYNNEISEKSEIFDDQFSVERPDGSNFTLKIRSTKLEDSAMYFCASRTGLASGANVLTFGAGSRLTVL.

About this clonotype itself: The junction differs from germline at one of its ends, possibly a read error. The J gene is TRBJ2-7, the V gene TRBV5-1; D may correspond to TRBD1 or TRBD2 (5 bases each). The CDR3 runs to 13 residues. CDR1 and CDR2 (germline): SGHRS, YFSETQ. CDR3 loop: CASSLGGTYGQYF. CDR3 nucleotide sequence: TGCGCCAGCAGCTTGGGGGGGACCTACGGGCAGTACTTC.

The V call is TRBV6-1, the J call TRBJ2-7; 8 bases are a match to TRBD1. CDR3 size: 15 residues. CDR1 and CDR2 from the germline V gene are MNHNS and SASEGT. Trimming at V came to 5 bases and at J to 1 base, leaving 7 bases not matched to a gene. The CDR3 spells CASSTGQGRSYEQYF. The DNA for the CDR3 is TGTGCCAGCAGTACCGGACAGGGCAGATCCTACGAGCAGTACTTC.

The chain recombines TRBV15 with TRBJ2-3; 9 nucleotides match TRBD2. The CDR3 extends over 18 amino acids. The germline V gene has CDR1 LNHNV and CDR2 YYDKDF (reference sequence). The J segment lost 2 bases and the V segment lost 0 bases, leaving 9 bases of the junction unmatched. CDR3 nucleotides: TGTGCCACCAGCAGAGATCTAAACGCGGGGGGGATCACAGATACGCAGTATTTT. This encodes CATSRDLNAGGITDTQYF.